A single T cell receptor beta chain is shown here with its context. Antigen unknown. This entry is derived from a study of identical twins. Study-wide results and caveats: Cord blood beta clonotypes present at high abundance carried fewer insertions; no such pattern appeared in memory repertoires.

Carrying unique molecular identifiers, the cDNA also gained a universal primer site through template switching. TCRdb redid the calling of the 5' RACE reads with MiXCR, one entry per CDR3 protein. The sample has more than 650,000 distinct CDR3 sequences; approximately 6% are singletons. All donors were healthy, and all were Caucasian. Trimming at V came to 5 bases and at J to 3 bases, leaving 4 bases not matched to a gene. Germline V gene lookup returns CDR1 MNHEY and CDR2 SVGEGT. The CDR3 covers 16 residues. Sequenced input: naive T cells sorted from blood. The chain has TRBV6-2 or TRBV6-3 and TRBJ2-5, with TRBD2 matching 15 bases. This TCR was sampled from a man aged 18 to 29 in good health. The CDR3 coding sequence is TGTGCCAGCAGTAGAGGGACTAGCGGGAGGAAAGAGACCCAGTACTTC. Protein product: CASSRGTSGRKETQYF.